A single sample is the source of the 17 T cell receptor beta chains below, sequenced in a study of long-term antiretroviral therapy in people with HIV. This was the immunoSEQ v3.0 assay at survey level. Generated by immunoSEQ multiplex PCR, the TCRdb table keeps only in-frame clones and is missing some. The sample comprises approximately 15,000 clones, about 84% of which are singletons, and 4.5% rests with the top ten. The sample consisted of unsorted PBMCs, taken 0.1 years before starting antiretroviral therapy. Source of these receptors: a man aged 18 to 29 with HIV.

The chain couples TRBV5-6 to TRBJ1-4; D call uncertain. Trimming removed 2 bases from V and 2 bases from J, with 7 bases in between. Germline V CDR1 and CDR2: SGHDT, YYEEEE. This CDR3 has 14 residues. The CDR3 reads CASSFLRTNEKLFF. In DNA form, the CDR3 reads TGTGCCAGCAGCTTTCTCCGTACTAATGAAAAACTGTTTTTT.

In its sample, this clone was seen once. V usage is TRBV12-5 and J usage is TRBJ2-2; TRBD1 aligns across 8 bases. Trimming removed 1 base from V and 0 bases from J; junction bases left unmatched: 1. The CDR3 consists of 16 residues. Per germline, CDR1 LGHNT and CDR2 FRNRAP. The chain's CDR3 is CASGLAGGSNTGELFF. The CDR3 region has the DNA TGTGCTAGTGGTTTGGCAGGGGGCTCGAACACCGGGGAGCTGTTTTTT.

The chain joins TRBV30 to TRBJ2-1, with TRBD2 identical over 7 bases. Trimming at V came to 1 base and at J to 0 bases, leaving 3 bases not matched to a gene. CDR1 is GTSNPN and CDR2 is SVGIG in the germline V gene (reference sequence). CDR3 length equals 15 residues. CDR3 sequence reads: CAWSGSGRSYNEQFF. The CDR3 DNA reads as TGTGCCTGGAGTGGTAGCGGGCGCTCCTACAATGAGCAGTTCTTC.

The chain recombines TRBV19 with TRBJ1-2, with 8 nucleotides matching TRBD1. V lost 5 bases, J lost 7 bases, and 15 bases stayed unmatched. Germline lookup yields CDR1 LNHDA and CDR2 SQIVND (reference sequence). CDR3 length equals 16 residues. Here the CDR3 reads CASSPRVVRTGSGYTF. The CDR3 DNA sequence: TGTGCCAGTAGTCCTCGGGTAGTCCGGACAGGGTCTGGCTACACCTTC.

CDR3 nucleotide sequence: TGTGCCAGTAGGACTAGCGGGAACACCGGGGAGCTGTTTTTT. Translation gives CASRTSGNTGELFF. The J gene is TRBJ2-2, the V gene TRBV7-3, with 10 positions matching TRBD2. The trim removed 9 bases at V and 1 base at J, leaving 2 bases unmatched. The CDR3 totals 14 residues. Germline CDR1 is SGHTA and CDR2 is FQGTGA. The variable domain in full, with the rest retrieved from reference TRBV7-3 and TRBJ2-2, is GAGVSQTPSNKVTEKGKYVELRCDPISGHTALYWYRQSLGQGPEFLIYFQGTGAADDSGLPNDRFFAVRPEGSVSTLKIQRTERGDSAVYLCASRTSGNTGELFFGEGSRLTVL.

This chain uses TRBV7-9 with TRBJ2-7; 11 nucleotides line up with TRBD1. Germline CDR1 SEHNR, CDR2 FQNEAQ (reference sequence). This CDR3 contains 15 residues. V lost 0 bases, J lost 3 bases, and 1 base stayed unmatched. The CDR3 nucleotides read TGTGCCAGCAGCTTAGCCGGGACAGGGGGCTACGAGCAGTACTTC. Amino acids: CASSLAGTGGYEQYF.

Concerning this clone: Mismatch with germline at one junction end may stem from a read error. The rearrangement joins TRBV5-6 to TRBJ2-1; TRBD1 might be the D (6 bases). The CDR3 runs 15 residues. From germline, CDR1 is SGHDT and CDR2 YYEEEE. The CDR3 nucleotides read TGTACCAGCAGCTTGCCAGACAGGACCTACAATGAGCAGTTCTTC. It encodes CTSSLPDRTYNEQFF.

V gene TRBV9 combines with J gene TRBJ1-2, with a weak D call TRBD1 (5 bases). The CDR3 sequence is 13 residues long. The ends were cut back, 4 bases at V and 3 bases at J, with 10 bases in the middle. Per the germline V gene, CDR1 is SGDLS and CDR2 is YYNGEE. The CDR3, as DNA: TGTGCCAGCAGCTCCGGGGCTGACTATGGCTACACCTTC. Translated: CASSSGADYGYTF.

The V and J genes are TRBV19 and TRBJ1-5; 7 bases line up with TRBD1. Losses at the gene ends were 4 bases for V and 0 bases for J; bases not matched to a gene: 3. Germline-derived CDR1 and CDR2 are LNHDA and SQIVND (reference sequence). The CDR3 covers 15 residues. The DNA of the CDR3 is TGTGCCAGTAGTACCGGGACAGCTAGCAATCAGCCCCAGCATTTT. It yields the protein CASSTGTASNQPQHF.

This clone was observed a handful of times. This CDR3 is also generated by other DNA sequences in the sample. The CDR3 here is CASSLDRGGQETQYF. CDR3 DNA sequence: TGTGCCAGCAGCCTGGACAGGGGGGGACAAGAGACCCAGTACTTC. This chain connects TRBV7-6 to TRBJ2-5, with TRBD1 matching over 10 bases. The length of the CDR3 is 15 residues. With 5 bases clipped from V and 2 bases from J, the junction kept 5 bases outside the gene matches. CDR1 and CDR2 from the germline V gene are SGHVS and FNYEAQ.

The V and J genes are TRBV14 and TRBJ2-5; 10 bases are shared with TRBD1. Trimming took 4 bases from V and 5 from J; bases not matched to a gene: 4. Looked up from germline, CDR1 is SGHDN and CDR2 is FVKESK. CDR3 length: 14 amino acids. The CDR3 DNA reads TGTGCCAGCAGCCGATGGACAGGGGGGGAGACCCAGTACTTC. Amino acid sequence: CASSRWTGGETQYF.

The chain joins TRBV4-3 to TRBJ2-1, with 10 bases identical to TRBD2. The junction had 11 bases not matched to a gene; V was cut back by 0 bases and J by 9 bases. The CDR3 contains 17 residues. From germline, CDR1 is LGHNA and CDR2 YSLEER. The CDR3 DNA follows: TGCGCCAGCAGCCAAGATCCGGCTAGCGGGAGACAGGGTGAGCAGTTCTTC. Its protein product is CASSQDPASGRQGEQFF.

J is TRBJ1-3 and V is TRBV7-9; D ambiguous. Trimming pared 5 bases from V and 4 bases from J, leaving 15 bases between. This CDR3 region has 15 residues. Germline-derived CDR1 and CDR2 are SEHNR and FQNEAQ (reference sequence). CDR3 DNA sequence: TGTGCCAGCAGCGAAAACAGAGCTGGAGGAAACACCATATATTTT. Translating gives CASSENRAGGNTIYF.

V is TRBV4-1 and J is TRBJ1-2; 10 bases line up with TRBD1. The CDR3 spans 17 residues. V lost 0 bases to trimming and J lost 7 bases; unmatched junction nucleotides: 11. Germline CDR1 reads MGHRA; CDR2 reads YSYEKL. The CDR3 nucleotides are TGCGCCAGCAGCCAAGATATTATGGACAGGGGGTATCCTGGCTACACCTTC. The encoded protein is CASSQDIMDRGYPGYTF.

This clone turned up a few times. The gene calls are TRBV7-9 and TRBJ2-7; the match to TRBD2 covers 8 bases. This CDR3 comprises 14 residues. With V trimmed by 5 bases and J by 3 bases, 6 bases remained unmatched. Germline V lookup: CDR1 SEHNR, CDR2 FQNEAQ (reference sequence). CDR3 nucleotide sequence: TGTGCCAGCAGCGTAAATAGCGGGGACTACGAGCAGTACTTC. Protein sequence: CASSVNSGDYEQYF.

CDR3 protein: CMHRGPRNTEAFF. CDR3 nucleotides: TGCATGCACAGGGGACCCCGCAACACTGAAGCTTTCTTT. The rearrangement links TRBV29-1 to TRBJ1-1; 7 bases are a match to TRBD1. The length of the CDR3 is 13 residues. Germline V CDR1 and CDR2: SQVTM, ANQGSEA.

The sample holds one count of this clone. This chain joins TRBV7-2 and TRBJ2-5, with D perhaps TRBD1 or TRBD2 (5 bases each). Between the trimmed V and J ends, which lost 5 bases and 1 base, there was a span of 11 bases. This CDR3 has 14 residues. From germline, CDR1 is SGHTA and CDR2 FQGNSA. The CDR3 DNA is TGTGCCAGCAGCCCGGTCGGGGCCCAAGAGACCCAGTACTTC. This gives the protein CASSPVGAQETQYF.